This T cell receptor (beta chain) appears in the sequencing data of a study of Graves' ophthalmopathy and Graves' hyperthyroidism. Overall study context: At initial diagnosis, peripheral blood was obtained, and this preceded any treatment. Study outcomes and limitations: A model built from 13 signatures distinguished ophthalmopathy from stable hyperthyroidism with approximately 90% sensitivity and approximately 80% specificity. In blood, most expanded thyroid clonotypes above 0.001 frequency were also detected.

What supplied the PBMCs was 7.5 to 10 ml of fresh peripheral blood. In this sample, this clonotype turned up many times. Its antigen is not identified. Scientists amplified the TCR beta CDR3 regions from RNA transcripts. First-round RT-PCR with HTBI primers preceded a second-round multiplex PCR. TCRdb reprocessed the multiplex PCR reads via MiXCR and lists one record per CDR3 protein. The data contain approximately 500,000 distinct CDR3 sequences, about an eighth of them seen just once; the ten biggest clones take up around 9.8%. Germline assignment: CDR1 KGHDR and CDR2 SFDVKD. Trimming took off 3 bases at V and 1 base at J, with 11 bases between the two ends. This CDR3 contains 15 residues.

The sample taken for sequencing was blood. The clonotype comes from a woman in her twenties or thirties with Graves' ophthalmopathy. The chain uses TRBV24-1 and TRBJ2-5, with D maybe TRBD1 (6 bases). The CDR3 sequence: CATSDVGHTQETQYF. Here the CDR3 DNA reads TGTGCCACCAGTGATGTGGGACATACCCAAGAGACCCAGTACTTC.